Following are 28 T cell receptor beta chains from one sample sequenced in a study of OX40 agonist ivuxolimab in advanced cancers. Data came from immunoSEQ multiplex PCR; TCRdb stores just in-frame clones and leaves some out. The sample shows around 100,000 clones, about 91% of them seen only once. The input for sequencing was CD4+ or CD8+ T cells sorted from blood, taken in a trial of the OX40 agonist ivuxolimab. All receptors come from an adult with an advanced solid tumor such as melanoma, head and neck, liver or kidney cancer.

The genes are TRBV30 and TRBJ1-1; D is possibly TRBD1 (5 bases). This CDR3 contains 12 residues. Per germline, CDR1 GTSNPN and CDR2 SVGIG (reference sequence). The V end was cut by 7 bases, the J end by 7 bases, with 16 bases between. The CDR3 DNA sequence: TGTGCCTTTGGGACCGGGCTAGTTGAAGCTTTCTTT. Protein product: CAFGTGLVEAFF.

The chain couples TRBV11-2 to TRBJ2-2; D uncertain. The CDR3 length is 16 residues. Looked up from germline, CDR1 is SGHAT and CDR2 is FQNNGV. V was pared by 6 bases and J by 4 bases, with 18 bases between. This chain's CDR3 is CASRRFTASLTGELFF. Written as DNA, the CDR3 is TGTGCCAGCAGGAGATTCACTGCCAGTCTCACCGGGGAGCTGTTTTTT. Full variable domain (missing parts from reference TRBV11-2 and TRBJ2-2): EAGVAQSPRYKIIEKRQSVAFWCNPISGHATLYWYQQILGQGPKLLIQFQNNGVVDDSQLPKDRFSAERLKGVDSTLKIQPAKLEDSAVYLCASRRFTASLTGELFFGEGSRLTVL.

This CDR3 reads CASSLVSAQGEQYF. CDR3 bases: TGCGCCAGCAGCTTGGTGTCCGCTCAAGGTGAGCAGTACTTC. J is TRBJ2-7 and V is TRBV5-1; D unclear. This CDR3 has 14 amino acids. V shed 0 bases and J shed 7 bases, with 14 bases lying between them. In germline, CDR1 is SGHRS, CDR2 YFSETQ.

This clone was counted once. The V and J genes are TRBV19 and TRBJ1-2; possibly TRBD1 for D (5 bases). Trimming stripped 3 bases from V and 3 bases from J, with 8 bases between. Germline-derived CDR1 and CDR2 are LNHDA and SQIVND (reference sequence). This CDR3 spans 13 amino acids. This chain's CDR3 is CASSIREDYGYTF. In DNA, the CDR3 is TGTGCCAGTAGTATCAGGGAAGACTATGGCTACACCTTC. Combining the CDR3 with reference TRBV19 and TRBJ1-2 gives the whole variable domain DGGITQSPKYLFRKEGQNVTLSCEQNLNHDAMYWYRQDPGQGLRLIYYSQIVNDFQKGDIAEGYSVSREKKESFPLTVTSAQKNPTAFYLCASSIREDYGYTFGSGTRLTVV.

This chain connects TRBV10-1 to TRBJ2-1; D may match TRBD1 or TRBD2 (5 bases each). Trimming took 0 bases from V and 6 from J, leaving 15 bases between them. Germline assignment: CDR1 WNHNN and CDR2 SYGVQD (reference sequence). The CDR3 is made up of 16 amino acids. The chain's CDR3 is CASSESRGVIPNEQFF. The CDR3 DNA is TGCGCCAGCAGTGAGTCCCGGGGCGTTATACCCAATGAGCAGTTCTTC.

The chain combines TRBV19 with TRBJ1-3; D is undetermined. Germline CDR1 is LNHDA and CDR2 is SQIVND (reference sequence). The CDR3 extends over 14 amino acids. With 6 bases removed from V and 1 base from J, the gap between germline ends came to 10 bases. CDR3 in amino acids: CASSPRRSGNTIYF. The CDR3, as DNA: TGTGCCAGTAGCCCCCGACGGTCTGGAAACACCATATATTTT.

The V call is TRBV5-1, the J call TRBJ2-3, with D perhaps matching TRBD1 or TRBD2 (5 bases each). This CDR3 spans 13 amino acids. Germline-derived CDR1 and CDR2 are SGHRS and YFSETQ. Trimming stripped 0 bases from V and 7 bases from J, with 9 bases between. CDR3 nucleotides: TGCGCCAGCAGCTTGGGGGGCGGGTATACGCAGTATTTT. This codes for CASSLGGGYTQYF.

The chain has TRBV5-5 and TRBJ1-5; D not certain. Germline V lookup: CDR1 SGHKS, CDR2 YYEKEE (reference sequence). This CDR3 has 15 residues. The germline V and J ends were trimmed by 0 bases and 5 bases, with 12 bases remaining between them. CDR3 residues: CASSLGAVEYQPQHF. The CDR3 DNA follows: TGTGCCAGCAGCTTGGGGGCAGTGGAATATCAGCCCCAGCATTTT.

The chain joins TRBV9 to TRBJ2-1; no clear D gene. Deletions cut 3 bases from V and 7 bases from J, with 17 bases between. Germline CDR1 is SGDLS and CDR2 is YYNGEE. The length of the CDR3 is 15 residues. The CDR3 reads CASSGRSKGLNEQFF. For the CDR3, the DNA is TGTGCCAGCAGCGGGCGTAGCAAGGGCCTTAATGAGCAGTTCTTC.

This clone has just a few counts. The rearrangement links TRBV7-2 to TRBJ2-2; D is ambiguous. Germline V gene lookup returns CDR1 SGHTA and CDR2 FQGNSA. The V end lost 5 bases, the J end lost 2 bases, and 12 bases lay between the germline ends. The CDR3 extends over 15 amino acids. The CDR3 nucleotides read TGTGCCAGCAGCCCTCTACCCCTTAACACCGGGGAGCTGTTTTTT. It translates to CASSPLPLNTGELFF. Full variable domain (rest looked up from reference TRBV7-2 and TRBJ2-2): GAGVSQSPSNKVTEKGKDVELRCDPISGHTALYWYRQSLGQGLEFLIYFQGNSAPDKSGLPSDRFSAERTGGSVSTLTIQRTQQEDSAVYLCASSPLPLNTGELFFGEGSRLTVL.

This chain connects TRBV19 to TRBJ2-5; 7 bases agree with TRBD2. The CDR3 covers 13 residues. The V gene's germline CDR1 is LNHDA and CDR2 SQIVND (reference sequence). The trim removed 1 base at V and 5 bases at J, leaving 1 base unmatched. CDR3 nucleotides: TGTGCCAGTAGTATAGGGGGGGGTGAGACCCAGTACTTC. It specifies CASSIGGGETQYF.

In DNA form, the CDR3 reads TGTGCCAGCAGAGTAGCGGGAGGGTACTACGAGCAGTACTTC. Its translation: CASRVAGGYYEQYF. V gene TRBV28 combines with J gene TRBJ2-7; 11 nucleotides agree with TRBD2. CDR1 and CDR2 from the germline V gene are MDHEN and SYDVKM. V lost 6 bases and J lost 3; bases outside the gene matches: 4. The CDR3 spans 14 residues.

The chain couples TRBV19 to TRBJ2-2, with a possible D match to TRBD2 (5 bases). CDR1 and CDR2 from the germline V gene are LNHDA and SQIVND (reference sequence). V shed 5 bases and J shed 7 bases, with 8 bases lying between them. This CDR3 comprises 12 residues. The CDR3 DNA sequence: TGTGCCAGTAGTTCGGGAATCGGGGAGCTGTTTTTT. It is translated as CASSSGIGELFF.

Only one count was recorded for this clone. The V gene is TRBV5-1, the J gene TRBJ1-5, with unresolved D. CDR1 SGHRS and CDR2 YFSETQ come from the germline V gene. The CDR3 is 13 residues long. V was shortened by 5 bases and J by 7 bases, with 13 bases between the two germline ends. The CDR3, as DNA: TGCGCCAGCAGTTTAGGAGGTGGACAGCCCCAGCATTTT. Translation: CASSLGGGQPQHF.

V gene TRBV2 combines with J gene TRBJ2-2; 9 bases line up with TRBD2. V lost 7 bases and J lost 1; bases outside the gene matches: 4. CDR3 length equals 15 residues. Germline V gene lookup returns CDR1 SNHLY and CDR2 FYNNEI. As DNA, the CDR3 is TGTGCCAGCATTGGGACTAGCTGGAACACCGGGGAGCTGTTTTTT. As protein: CASIGTSWNTGELFF.

The chain couples TRBV5-1 to TRBJ2-7; 8 nucleotides align to TRBD2. CDR1 and CDR2 (germline): SGHRS, YFSETQ. The CDR3 runs 16 residues. Trimming took 0 bases from V and 0 from J; bases not matched to a gene: 5. CDR3 protein: CASSLGTSRGSYEQYF. The CDR3 DNA sequence: TGCGCCAGCAGCTTGGGGACTAGCCGGGGCTCCTACGAGCAGTACTTC.

This sequence joins TRBV9 and TRBJ1-1; D unresolved. The V gene's germline CDR1 is SGDLS and CDR2 YYNGEE. Trimming shortened V by 5 bases and J by 8 bases, and 13 bases separated the two germline ends. The CDR3 runs to 12 residues. CDR3 in DNA: TGTGCCAGCAGTGGGGTAGCGTCCGAAGCTTTCTTT. Its protein product is CASSGVASEAFF.

V is TRBV11-3 and J is TRBJ2-1; 7 bases are a match to TRBD2. V lost 0 bases and J lost 2; bases outside the gene matches: 7. Germline V gene data show CDR1 as SGHNT and CDR2 as YENEEA. CDR3 length equals 17 residues. The CDR3 sequence: CASSLEGPGLPYNEQFF. In DNA form, the CDR3 reads TGTGCCAGCAGCTTAGAAGGTCCGGGACTACCCTACAATGAGCAGTTCTTC.

The chain joins TRBV5-6 to TRBJ2-3; 11 nucleotides line up with TRBD2. The CDR3 is 17 residues long. Germline V lookup: CDR1 SGHDT, CDR2 YYEEEE. V shed 1 base, J shed 1 base, and the junction held 5 bases outside the gene matches. Here the CDR3 reads CASSLTSGSLGTDTQYF. In DNA form, the CDR3 reads TGTGCCAGCAGCTTGACTAGCGGGAGCTTGGGCACAGATACGCAGTATTTT.

The chain has TRBV9 and TRBJ2-7, with D perhaps TRBD1 (6 bases). CDR1 is SGDLS, CDR2 YYNGEE, per germline. Trimming left V 3 bases short and J 4 bases short, with 17 bases between. The CDR3 totals 15 residues. CDR3: CASSAHREARYEQYF. Here the CDR3 DNA reads TGTGCCAGCAGCGCCCACAGGGAAGCTCGTTACGAGCAGTACTTC.

The J gene is TRBJ1-4, the V gene TRBV7-2; 7 bases align to TRBD1. In germline, CDR1 is SGHTA, CDR2 FQGNSA. The CDR3 covers 15 residues. Unmatched junction bases numbered 4, after V lost 5 bases and J lost 1 base. The CDR3 protein is CASSRWTGTNEKLFF. The CDR3 DNA sequence: TGTGCCAGCAGCAGATGGACAGGAACTAATGAAAAACTGTTTTTT.

This chain connects TRBV2 to TRBJ1-6; 7 bases match TRBD1. The CDR3 has 15 residues. Trimming cost V 7 bases and J 7 bases; bases outside gene matches: 10. Germline V gives CDR1 SNHLY, CDR2 FYNNEI. CDR3 in amino acids: CASNTRQGSNSPLHF. The CDR3 DNA follows: TGTGCCAGCAATACCCGACAGGGATCAAATTCACCCCTCCACTTT.

J is TRBJ2-1 and V is TRBV5-1; 7 bases match TRBD1. The germline V gene has CDR1 SGHRS and CDR2 YFSETQ. The CDR3 length is 16 residues. V dropped 4 bases and J dropped 4; count of bases not matched to a gene: 11. This CDR3 reads CASSLASGQAYNEQFF. For the CDR3, the DNA is TGCGCCAGCAGCCTCGCCTCTGGACAGGCTTACAATGAGCAGTTCTTC.

The rearrangement links TRBV5-1 to TRBJ1-1; 7 bases align to TRBD1. The CDR3 is made up of 15 amino acids. The germline CDR1 and CDR2 sequences are SGHRS and YFSETQ. V lost 3 bases, J lost 1 base, and 6 bases stayed unmatched. CDR3 bases: TGCGCCAGCAGCTGGGGGACAGCCAGGAACACTGAAGCTTTCTTT. This codes for CASSWGTARNTEAFF.

This rearrangement joins TRBV21-1 to TRBJ2-7; the table's D call TRBD2 went unverified against the DNA. TRBV21-1 is listed as a pseudogene. There are 16 residues in the CDR3. The CDR3 loop reads CASSWRLAGSSYEQYF. The DNA of the CDR3 is TGTGCCAGCAGCTGGCGTCTAGCGGGAAGCTCCTACGAGCAGTACTTC.

The CDR3 DNA reads as TGTGCCAGCAGCTTAAGCCGAGTAGCGGGGTCCCAAGAGACCCAGTACTTC. Protein sequence: CASSLSRVAGSQETQYF. This chain uses TRBV7-3 with TRBJ2-5; 8 bases agree with TRBD2. In germline, CDR1 is SGHTA, CDR2 FQGTGA. CDR3 length: 17 residues. V lost 1 base and J lost 1; bases outside the gene matches: 8.

The chain couples TRBV28 to TRBJ2-6, with 10 positions matching TRBD2. Germline lookup yields CDR1 MDHEN and CDR2 SYDVKM. The CDR3 runs to 16 residues. V shed 8 bases and J 3 bases; nucleotides not matched to a gene: 7. The CDR3 loop reads CASSLAGAFGANVLTF. In nucleotides, the CDR3 is TGTGCCAGCTCGCTAGCGGGGGCCTTTGGGGCCAACGTCCTGACTTTC.

The chain has TRBV9 and TRBJ2-1, with D possibly being TRBD1 or TRBD2 (6 bases each). The CDR3 has 15 residues. The germline CDR1 and CDR2 sequences are SGDLS and YYNGEE. Deletions cut 4 bases from V and 5 bases from J, with 16 bases between. This CDR3 is CASSPGGQRNNEQFF. The CDR3 DNA reads TGTGCCAGCAGCCCCGGGGGCCAGAGAAACAATGAGCAGTTCTTC.